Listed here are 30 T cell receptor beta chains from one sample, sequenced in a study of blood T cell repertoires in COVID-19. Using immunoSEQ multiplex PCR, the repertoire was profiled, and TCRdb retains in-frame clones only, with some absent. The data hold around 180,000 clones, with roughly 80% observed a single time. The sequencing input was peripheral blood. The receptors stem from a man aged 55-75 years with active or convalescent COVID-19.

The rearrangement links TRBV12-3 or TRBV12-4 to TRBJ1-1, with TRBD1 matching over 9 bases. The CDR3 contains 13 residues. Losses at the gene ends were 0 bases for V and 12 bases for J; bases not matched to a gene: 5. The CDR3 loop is CASSLAWTGVTFF. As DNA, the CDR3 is TGTGCCAGCAGTTTAGCTTGGACAGGGGTGACTTTCTTT.

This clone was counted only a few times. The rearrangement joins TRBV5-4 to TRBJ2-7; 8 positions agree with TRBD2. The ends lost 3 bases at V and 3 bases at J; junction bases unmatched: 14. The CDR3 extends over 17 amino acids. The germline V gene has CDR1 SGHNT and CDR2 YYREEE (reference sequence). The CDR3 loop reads CASSSSLGSSGSYEQYF. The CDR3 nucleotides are TGTGCCAGCAGCTCCTCGTTAGGGTCCAGCGGGAGCTACGAGCAGTACTTC.

This CDR3 reads CASSSGVYTGELFF. The CDR3 DNA is TGTGCCAGCAGCTCAGGGGTCTACACCGGGGAGCTGTTTTTT. This chain links TRBV5-6 with TRBJ2-2, with a weak D call TRBD1 (6 bases). CDR3 length equals 14 residues. The V and J ends lost 3 bases and 3 bases respectively, with 9 bases between them. In germline, CDR1 is SGHDT, CDR2 YYEEEE.

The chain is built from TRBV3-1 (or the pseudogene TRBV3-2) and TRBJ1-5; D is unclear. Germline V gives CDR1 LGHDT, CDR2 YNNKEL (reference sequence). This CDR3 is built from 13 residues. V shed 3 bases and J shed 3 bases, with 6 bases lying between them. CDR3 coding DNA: TGTGCCAGCAGCCAGGGAGACAATCAGCCCCAGCATTTT. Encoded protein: CASSQGDNQPQHF.

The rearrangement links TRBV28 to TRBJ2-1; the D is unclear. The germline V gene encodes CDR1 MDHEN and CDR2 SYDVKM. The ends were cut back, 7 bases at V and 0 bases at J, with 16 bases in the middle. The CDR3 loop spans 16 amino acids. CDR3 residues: CASTSPDPSSYNEQFF. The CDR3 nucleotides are TGTGCCAGCACCTCTCCCGACCCTAGCTCCTACAATGAGCAGTTCTTC. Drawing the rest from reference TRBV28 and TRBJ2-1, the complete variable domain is DVKVTQSSRYLVKRTGEKVFLECVQDMDHENMFWYRQDPGLGLRLIYFSYDVKMKEKGDIPEGYSVSREKKERFSLILESASTNQTSMYLCASTSPDPSSYNEQFFGPGTRLTVL.

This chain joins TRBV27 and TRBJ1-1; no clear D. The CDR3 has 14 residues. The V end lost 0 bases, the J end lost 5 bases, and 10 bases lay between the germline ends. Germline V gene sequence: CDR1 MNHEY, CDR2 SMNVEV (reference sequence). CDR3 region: CASSLSFTATEAFF. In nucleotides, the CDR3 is TGTGCCAGCAGTTTATCTTTCACAGCAACTGAAGCTTTCTTT.

In nucleotides, the CDR3 is TGTGCCAGCAGCCCCGTAGCGGGAGACAATGAGCAGTTCTTC. This encodes CASSPVAGDNEQFF. This rearrangement joins TRBV7-9 to TRBJ2-1; TRBD2 matches 9 bases. The CDR3 totals 14 residues. Germline-derived CDR1 and CDR2 are SEHNR and FQNEAQ (reference sequence). Germline trimming cut 5 bases from V and 5 bases from J; bases unmatched to any gene: 4.

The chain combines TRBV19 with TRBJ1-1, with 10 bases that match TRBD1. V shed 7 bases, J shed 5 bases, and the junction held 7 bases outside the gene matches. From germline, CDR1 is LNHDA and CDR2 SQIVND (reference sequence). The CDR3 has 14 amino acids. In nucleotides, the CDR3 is TGTGCCAGTATTAGACAGGGGGCCGAGACTGAAGCTTTCTTT. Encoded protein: CASIRQGAETEAFF.

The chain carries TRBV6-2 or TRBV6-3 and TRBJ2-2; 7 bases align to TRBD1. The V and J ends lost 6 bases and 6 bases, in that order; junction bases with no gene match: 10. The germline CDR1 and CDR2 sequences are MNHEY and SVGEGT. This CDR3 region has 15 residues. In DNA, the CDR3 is TGTGCCAGCAGCGAACAGGGGTTGTTGGCCGGGGAGCTGTTTTTT. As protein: CASSEQGLLAGELFF.

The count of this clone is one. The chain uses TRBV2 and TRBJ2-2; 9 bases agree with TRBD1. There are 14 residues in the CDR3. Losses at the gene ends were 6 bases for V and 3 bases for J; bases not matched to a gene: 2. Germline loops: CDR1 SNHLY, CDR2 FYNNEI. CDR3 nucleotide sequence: TGTGCCAGCAGAAGGACAGGGGACACCGGGGAGCTGTTTTTT. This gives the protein CASRRTGDTGELFF.

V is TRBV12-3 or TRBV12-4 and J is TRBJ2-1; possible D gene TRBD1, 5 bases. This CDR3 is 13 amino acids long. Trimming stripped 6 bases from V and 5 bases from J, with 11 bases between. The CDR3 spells CASRKDRHNEQFF. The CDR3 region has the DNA TGTGCCAGCAGGAAAGACAGACACAATGAGCAGTTCTTC.

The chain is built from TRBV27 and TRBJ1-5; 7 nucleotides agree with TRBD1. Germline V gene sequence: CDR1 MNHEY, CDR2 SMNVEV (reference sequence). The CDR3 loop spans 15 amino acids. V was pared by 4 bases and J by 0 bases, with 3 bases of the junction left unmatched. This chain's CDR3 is CASSSYRGSNQPQHF. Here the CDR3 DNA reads TGTGCCAGCAGTTCCTACAGGGGTAGCAATCAGCCCCAGCATTTT.

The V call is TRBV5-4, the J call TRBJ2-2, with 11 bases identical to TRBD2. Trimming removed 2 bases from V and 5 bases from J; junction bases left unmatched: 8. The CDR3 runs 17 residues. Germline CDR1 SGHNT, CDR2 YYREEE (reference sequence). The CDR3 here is CASSFPATSGITGELFF. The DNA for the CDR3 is TGTGCCAGCAGCTTCCCTGCGACTAGCGGGATAACCGGGGAGCTGTTTTTT.

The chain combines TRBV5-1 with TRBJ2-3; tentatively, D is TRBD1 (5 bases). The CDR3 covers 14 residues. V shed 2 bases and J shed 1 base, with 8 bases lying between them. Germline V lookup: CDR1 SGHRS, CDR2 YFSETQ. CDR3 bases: TGCGCCAGCAGCTTACGACAGCGCACAGATACGCAGTATTTT. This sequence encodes CASSLRQRTDTQYF.

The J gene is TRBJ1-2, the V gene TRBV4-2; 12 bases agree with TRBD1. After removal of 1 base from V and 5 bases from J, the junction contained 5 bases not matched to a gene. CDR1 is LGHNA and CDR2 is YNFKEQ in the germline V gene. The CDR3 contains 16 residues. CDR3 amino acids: CASSQGGQGAFYGYTF. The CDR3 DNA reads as TGTGCCAGCAGCCAAGGGGGACAGGGGGCTTTTTATGGCTACACCTTC.

The CDR3 region has the DNA TGCGCCAGCAGCTATGCGGGGACAGTTTCCGGGGAGCTGTTTTTT. Protein sequence: CASSYAGTVSGELFF. This rearrangement joins TRBV5-1 to TRBJ2-2; weak D call: TRBD1 (7 bases). Trimming left V 3 bases short and J 6 bases short, with 15 bases between. In germline, CDR1 is SGHRS, CDR2 YFSETQ. The CDR3 length is 15 residues.

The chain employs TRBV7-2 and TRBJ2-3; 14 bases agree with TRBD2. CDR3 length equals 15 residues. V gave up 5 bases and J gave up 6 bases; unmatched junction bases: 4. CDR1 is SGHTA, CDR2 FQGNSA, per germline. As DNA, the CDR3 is TGTGCCAGCAGCCTGGGACTAGCGGGGGTTGATACGCAGTATTTT. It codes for CASSLGLAGVDTQYF.

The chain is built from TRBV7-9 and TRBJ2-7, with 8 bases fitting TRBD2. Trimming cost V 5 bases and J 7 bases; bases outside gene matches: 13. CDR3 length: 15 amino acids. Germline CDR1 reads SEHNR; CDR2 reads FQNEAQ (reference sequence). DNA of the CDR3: TGTGCCAGCAGCCCAGATAACGGGAGGGCCCAGGAGCAGTACTTC. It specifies CASSPDNGRAQEQYF.

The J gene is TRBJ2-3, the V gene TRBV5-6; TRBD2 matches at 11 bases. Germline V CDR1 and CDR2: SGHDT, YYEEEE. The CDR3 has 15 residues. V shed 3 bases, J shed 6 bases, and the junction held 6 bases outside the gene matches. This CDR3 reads CASSSTSGSLDTQYF. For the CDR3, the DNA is TGTGCCAGCAGCTCCACTAGCGGGAGCTTGGATACGCAGTATTTT.

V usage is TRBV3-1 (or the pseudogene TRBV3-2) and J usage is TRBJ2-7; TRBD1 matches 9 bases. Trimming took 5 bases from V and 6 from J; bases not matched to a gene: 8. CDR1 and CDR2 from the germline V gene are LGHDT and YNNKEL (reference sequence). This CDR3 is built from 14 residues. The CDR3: CASSAGTGRIEQYF. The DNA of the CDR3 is TGTGCCAGCAGCGCCGGGACAGGGCGGATCGAGCAGTACTTC.

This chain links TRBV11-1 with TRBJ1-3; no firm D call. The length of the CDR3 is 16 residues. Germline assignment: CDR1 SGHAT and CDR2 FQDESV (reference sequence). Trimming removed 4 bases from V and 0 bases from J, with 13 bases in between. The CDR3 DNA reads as TGTGCCAGCAGCTCGTCCCGAGGGAACTCTGGAAACACCATATATTTT. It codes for CASSSSRGNSGNTIYF.

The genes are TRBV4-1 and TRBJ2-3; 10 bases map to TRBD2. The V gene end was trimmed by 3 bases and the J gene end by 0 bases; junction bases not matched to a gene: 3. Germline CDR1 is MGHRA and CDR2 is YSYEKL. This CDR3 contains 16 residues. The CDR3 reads CASSQLAGVSTDTQYF. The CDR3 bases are TGCGCCAGCAGCCAGCTAGCGGGAGTTAGCACAGATACGCAGTATTTT.

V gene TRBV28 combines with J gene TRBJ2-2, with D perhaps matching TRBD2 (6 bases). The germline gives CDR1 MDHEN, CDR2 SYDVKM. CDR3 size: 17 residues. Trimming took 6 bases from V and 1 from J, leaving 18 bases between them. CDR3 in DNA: TGTGCCAGCAGCCCACTTGGGGGGAGCCTGAACACCGGGGAGCTGTTTTTT. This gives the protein CASSPLGGSLNTGELFF.

DNA for the CDR3: TGTGCCAGCAGCACATTCCCCCTAGCTTCAGAGACCCAGTACTTC. It specifies CASSTFPLASETQYF. The V and J genes are TRBV7-2 and TRBJ2-5, with a weak D call TRBD2 (5 bases). V was clipped by 5 bases and J by 4 bases, with 17 bases between them. Germline V gene lookup returns CDR1 SGHTA and CDR2 FQGNSA. The CDR3 runs 15 residues.

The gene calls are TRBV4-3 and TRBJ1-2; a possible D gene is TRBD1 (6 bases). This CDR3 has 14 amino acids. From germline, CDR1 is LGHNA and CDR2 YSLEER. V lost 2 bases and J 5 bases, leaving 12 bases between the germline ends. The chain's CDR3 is CASSQTQGWYGYTF. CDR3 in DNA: TGCGCCAGCAGCCAAACCCAGGGGTGGTATGGCTACACCTTC.

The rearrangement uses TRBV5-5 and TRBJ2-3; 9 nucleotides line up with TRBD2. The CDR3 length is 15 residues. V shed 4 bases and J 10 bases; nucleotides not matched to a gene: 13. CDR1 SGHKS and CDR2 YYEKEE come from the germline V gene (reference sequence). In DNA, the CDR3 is TGTGCCAGCAGCGGGGTGGCCAGACTAGCGGAGCCGCAGTATTTT. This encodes CASSGVARLAEPQYF.

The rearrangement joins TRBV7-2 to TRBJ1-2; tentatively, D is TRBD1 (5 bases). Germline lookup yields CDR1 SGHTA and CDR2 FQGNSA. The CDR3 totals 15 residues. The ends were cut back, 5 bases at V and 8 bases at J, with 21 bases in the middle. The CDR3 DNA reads TGTGCCAGCAGCCGGGGGGGAGACCGCTCCGGAGGCTACACCTTC. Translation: CASSRGGDRSGGYTF.

The chain's CDR3 is CASSLTSGDEQFF. CDR3 sequence (DNA): TGTGCCAGCAGCTTAACTAGCGGGGATGAGCAGTTCTTC. V usage is TRBV5-4 and J usage is TRBJ2-1; 10 positions match TRBD2. The CDR3 has 13 amino acids. CDR1 and CDR2 from the germline V gene are SGHNT and YYREEE (reference sequence). V was clipped by 2 bases and J by 8 bases; unmatched bases: 1.

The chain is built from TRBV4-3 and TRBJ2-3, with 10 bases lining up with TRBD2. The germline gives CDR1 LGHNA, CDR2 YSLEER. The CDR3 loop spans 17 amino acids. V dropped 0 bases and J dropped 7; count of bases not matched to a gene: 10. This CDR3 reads CASSQEASGGLRHTQYF. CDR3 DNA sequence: TGCGCCAGCAGCCAAGAAGCTAGCGGGGGCTTACGACATACGCAGTATTTT.

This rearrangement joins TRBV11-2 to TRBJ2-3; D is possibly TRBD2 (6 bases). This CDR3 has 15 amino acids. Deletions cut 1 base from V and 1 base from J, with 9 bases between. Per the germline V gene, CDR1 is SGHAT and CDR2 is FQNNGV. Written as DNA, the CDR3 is TGTGCCAGCAGCTTAGTATGGGGGGGCACAGATACGCAGTATTTT. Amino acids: CASSLVWGGTDTQYF.